These 12 T cell receptor beta chains originate from one sample sequenced in a study of cytomegalovirus exposure and HLA in healthy donors. Vbeta (60) and Jbeta (13) primers were used in the PCR. Only in-frame clones appear in the TCRdb table, and some are missing; sequencing was by immunoSEQ multiplex PCR. The table has about 120,000 clones, more than 60% seen once. The sample taken for sequencing was PBMCs. The receptors derive from a man aged 25 to 40 in good health and CMV-seropositive.

CDR3 sequence reads: CASNSLGTGWGPNYGYTF. CDR3 coding DNA: TGTGCCAGCAATAGCCTAGGGACAGGGTGGGGGCCTAACTATGGCTACACCTTC. The rearrangement uses TRBV28 and TRBJ1-2, with 9 positions matching TRBD1. V lost 7 bases to trimming and J lost 0 bases; unmatched junction nucleotides: 15. Germline-derived CDR1 and CDR2 are MDHEN and SYDVKM. The CDR3 is made up of 18 amino acids.

This clone was recorded only once. The chain's CDR3 is CASSLTTGNTEAFF. The CDR3 coding sequence is TGTGCCAGCAGCTTAACGACAGGGAACACTGAAGCTTTCTTT. V usage is TRBV7-9 and J usage is TRBJ1-1; possibly TRBD1 for D (6 bases). With 2 bases removed from V and 1 base from J, the gap between germline ends came to 8 bases. The CDR3 has 14 residues. CDR1 and CDR2 from the germline V gene are SEHNR and FQNEAQ (reference sequence).

The rearrangement uses TRBV27 and TRBJ1-5, with TRBD1 as a possible D gene (6 bases). CDR3 length: 14 residues. CDR1 and CDR2 (germline): MNHEY, SMNVEV (reference sequence). The germline V and J ends were trimmed by 5 bases and 5 bases, with 13 bases remaining between them. The CDR3 here is CASSTRGQDQPQHF. CDR3 sequence (DNA): TGTGCCAGCAGTACCAGGGGTCAGGATCAGCCCCAGCATTTT.

This clone was seen only a few times. The chain employs TRBV7-6 and TRBJ1-1, with D unclear. Looked up from germline, CDR1 is SGHVS and CDR2 is FNYEAQ. The CDR3 length is 13 residues. Trimming took off 0 bases at V and 8 bases at J, with 10 bases between the two ends. The CDR3 loop is CASSLAVDEEAFF. The DNA of the CDR3 is TGTGCCAGCAGCTTAGCGGTAGATGAGGAAGCTTTCTTT.

The chain couples TRBV9 to TRBJ1-5; D call uncertain. Germline assignment: CDR1 SGDLS and CDR2 YYNGEE. The ends were cut back, 0 bases at V and 2 bases at J, with 6 bases in the middle. This CDR3 is built from 14 residues. The CDR3 here is CASSVDFGNQPQHF. CDR3 DNA: TGTGCCAGCAGCGTAGATTTCGGCAATCAGCCCCAGCATTTT.

J is TRBJ2-5 and V is TRBV9; 11 nucleotides match TRBD2. J was trimmed by 11 bases and V by 4 bases; bases with no gene match: 10. Germline values: CDR1 SGDLS, CDR2 YYNGEE. The CDR3 extends over 14 amino acids. This chain's CDR3 is CASSQLLAGATQYF. The DNA for the CDR3 is TGTGCCAGCAGCCAATTACTAGCGGGGGCGACTCAGTACTTC. Drawing the rest from reference TRBV9 and TRBJ2-5, the complete variable domain is DSGVTQTPKHLITATGQRVTLRCSPRSGDLSVYWYQQSLDQGLQFLIQYYNGEERAKGNILERFSAQQFPDLHSELNLSSLELGDSALYFCASSQLLAGATQYFGPGTRLLVL.

This chain links TRBV10-3 with TRBJ2-3; 15 bases are a match to TRBD2. Germline trimming cut 5 bases from V and 2 bases from J; bases unmatched to any gene: 5. CDR1 ENHRY and CDR2 SYGVKD come from the germline V gene. This CDR3 spans 17 amino acids. The CDR3 DNA sequence: TGTGCCATCAGTCCGGGACTAGCGGGGGGACCCACAGATACGCAGTATTTT. Its translation: CAISPGLAGGPTDTQYF.

A single count supports this clone. V is TRBV6-1 and J is TRBJ1-1; 8 positions match TRBD1. Germline V CDR1 and CDR2: MNHNS, SASEGT. This CDR3 comprises 14 residues. Losses at the gene ends were 7 bases for V and 3 bases for J; bases not matched to a gene: 7. The CDR3 DNA is TGTGCCAGCACCACAGGGGGTTTTGACACTGAAGCTTTCTTT. Translating gives CASTTGGFDTEAFF.

The CDR3 here is CASSGTSGGAVNEQFF. The CDR3 bases are TGTGCCAGCTCAGGAACTAGCGGGGGGGCCGTTAATGAGCAGTTCTTC. The chain has TRBV18 and TRBJ2-1, with 13 positions matching TRBD2. The CDR3 runs to 16 residues. The germline V gene has CDR1 KGHSH and CDR2 LQKENI. Trimming at V came to 5 bases and at J to 7 bases, leaving 8 bases not matched to a gene.

The chain employs TRBV19 and TRBJ1-2, with D perhaps matching TRBD1 (5 bases). Trimming cost V 6 bases and J 5 bases, with 19 bases left between them. The CDR3 is made up of 15 amino acids. Germline V lookup: CDR1 LNHDA, CDR2 SQIVND (reference sequence). CDR3 in amino acids: CASSTGHLGGYGYTF. The CDR3 DNA reads TGTGCCAGTAGCACAGGACACCTTGGTGGGTATGGCTACACCTTC.

The gene calls are TRBV19 and TRBJ2-5; a possible D gene is TRBD1 (5 bases). From germline, CDR1 is LNHDA and CDR2 SQIVND (reference sequence). The CDR3 contains 13 residues. With 3 bases removed from V and 4 bases from J, the gap between germline ends came to 9 bases. The CDR3 loop reads CASSIFQGETQYF. The CDR3 region has the DNA TGTGCCAGTAGTATCTTTCAGGGAGAGACCCAGTACTTC.

V and J are TRBV5-1 and TRBJ2-3; 8 bases align to TRBD1. J lost 0 bases, V lost 4 bases, and 7 bases had no gene match. Germline values: CDR1 SGHRS, CDR2 YFSETQ. CDR3 length equals 16 residues. In DNA form, the CDR3 reads TGCGCCAGCAGCGGGATGACAGGGGCTAGCACAGATACGCAGTATTTT. Amino acids: CASSGMTGASTDTQYF.